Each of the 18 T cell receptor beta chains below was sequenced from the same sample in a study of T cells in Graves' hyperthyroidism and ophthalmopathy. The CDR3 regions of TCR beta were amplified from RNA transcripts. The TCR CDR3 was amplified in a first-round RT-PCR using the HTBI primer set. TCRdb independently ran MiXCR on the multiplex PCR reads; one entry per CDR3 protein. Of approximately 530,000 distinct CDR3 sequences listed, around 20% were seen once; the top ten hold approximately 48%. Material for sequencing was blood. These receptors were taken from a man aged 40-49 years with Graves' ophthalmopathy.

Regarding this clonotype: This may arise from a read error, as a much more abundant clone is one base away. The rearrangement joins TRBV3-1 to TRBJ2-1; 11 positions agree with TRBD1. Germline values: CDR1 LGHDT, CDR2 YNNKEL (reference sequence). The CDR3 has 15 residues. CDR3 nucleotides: TGTACCAGCAGCCTCGGACAGGGGGCAAACAATGAGCAGTTCTTC. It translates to CTSSLGQGANNEQFF.

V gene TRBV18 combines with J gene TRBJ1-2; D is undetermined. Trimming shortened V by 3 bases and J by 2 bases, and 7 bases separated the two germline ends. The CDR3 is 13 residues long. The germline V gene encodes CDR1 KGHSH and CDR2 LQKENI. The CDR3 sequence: CASSPAENYGYTF. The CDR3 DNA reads TGTGCCAGCTCACCCGCGGAGAACTATGGCTACACCTTC.

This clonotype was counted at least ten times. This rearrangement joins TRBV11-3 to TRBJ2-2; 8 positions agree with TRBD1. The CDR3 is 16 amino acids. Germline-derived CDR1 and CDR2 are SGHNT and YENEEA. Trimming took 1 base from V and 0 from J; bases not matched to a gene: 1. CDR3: CASSLGQGSNTGELFF. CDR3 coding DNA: TGTGCCAGCAGCTTAGGACAGGGGTCGAACACCGGGGAGCTGTTTTTT.

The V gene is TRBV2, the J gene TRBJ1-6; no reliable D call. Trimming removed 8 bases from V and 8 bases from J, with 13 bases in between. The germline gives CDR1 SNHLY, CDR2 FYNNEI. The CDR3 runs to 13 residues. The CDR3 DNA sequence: TGTGCCAGCGGAGTGGCGGAATATTCACCCCTCCACTTT. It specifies CASGVAEYSPLHF.

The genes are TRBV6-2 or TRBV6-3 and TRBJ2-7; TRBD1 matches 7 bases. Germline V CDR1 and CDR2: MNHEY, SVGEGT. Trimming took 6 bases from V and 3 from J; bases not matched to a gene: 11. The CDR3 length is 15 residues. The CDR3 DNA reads TGTGCCAGCAGCTCTCCGGACAGGTCCTTCTACGAGCAGTACTTC. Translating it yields CASSSPDRSFYEQYF.

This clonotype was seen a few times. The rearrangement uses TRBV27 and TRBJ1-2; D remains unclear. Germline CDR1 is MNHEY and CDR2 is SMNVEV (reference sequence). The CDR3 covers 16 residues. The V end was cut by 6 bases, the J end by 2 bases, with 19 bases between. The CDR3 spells CASSPISPYGNYGYTF. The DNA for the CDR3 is TGTGCCAGCAGCCCCATTTCACCTTATGGGAACTATGGCTACACCTTC.

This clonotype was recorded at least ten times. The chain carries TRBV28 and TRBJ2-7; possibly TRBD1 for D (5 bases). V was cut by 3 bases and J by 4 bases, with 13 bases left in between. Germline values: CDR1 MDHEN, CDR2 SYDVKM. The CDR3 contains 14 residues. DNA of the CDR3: TGTGCCAGCAGTTTTGCAGGGATGACGTACGAGCAGTACTTC. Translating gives CASSFAGMTYEQYF.

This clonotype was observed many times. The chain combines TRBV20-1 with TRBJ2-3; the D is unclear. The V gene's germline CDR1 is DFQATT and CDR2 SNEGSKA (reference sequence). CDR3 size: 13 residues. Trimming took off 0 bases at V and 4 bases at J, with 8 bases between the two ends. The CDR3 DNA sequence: TGCAGTGCTAGAGAGGGGATGTCAGATACGCAGTATTTT. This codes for CSAREGMSDTQYF.

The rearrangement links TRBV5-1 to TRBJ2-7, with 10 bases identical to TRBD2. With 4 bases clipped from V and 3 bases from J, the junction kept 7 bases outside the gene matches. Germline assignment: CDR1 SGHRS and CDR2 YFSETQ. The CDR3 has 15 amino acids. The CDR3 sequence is CASSTASGSSYEQYF. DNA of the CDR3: TGCGCCAGCAGCACAGCTAGCGGGAGTAGCTACGAGCAGTACTTC.

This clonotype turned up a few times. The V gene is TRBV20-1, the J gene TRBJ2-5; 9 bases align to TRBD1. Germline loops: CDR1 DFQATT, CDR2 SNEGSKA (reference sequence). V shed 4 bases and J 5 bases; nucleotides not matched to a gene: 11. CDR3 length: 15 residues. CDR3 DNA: TGCAGTGCTATCATTACAGGGGGCGCGCAGGAGACCCAGTACTTC. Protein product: CSAIITGGAQETQYF.

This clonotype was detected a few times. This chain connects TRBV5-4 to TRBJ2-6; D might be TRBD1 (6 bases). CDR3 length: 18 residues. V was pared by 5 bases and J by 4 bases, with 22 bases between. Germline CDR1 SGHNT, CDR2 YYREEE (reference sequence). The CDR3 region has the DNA TGTGCCAGCAGTTTTACAGGGAACCCATTATCCGGGGCCAACGTCCTGACTTTC. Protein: CASSFTGNPLSGANVLTF.

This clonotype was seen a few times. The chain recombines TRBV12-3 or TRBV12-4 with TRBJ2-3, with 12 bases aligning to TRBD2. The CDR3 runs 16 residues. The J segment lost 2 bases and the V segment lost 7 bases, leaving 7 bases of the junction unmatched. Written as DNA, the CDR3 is TGTGCCAGCAACTCCGGACTAGCGGGGTACACAGATACGCAGTATTTT. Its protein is CASNSGLAGYTDTQYF.

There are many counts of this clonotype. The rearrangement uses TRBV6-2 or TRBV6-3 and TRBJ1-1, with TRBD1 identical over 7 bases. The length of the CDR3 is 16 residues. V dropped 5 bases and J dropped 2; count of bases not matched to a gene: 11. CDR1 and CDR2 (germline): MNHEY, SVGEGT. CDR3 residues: CASSQPMTGTNTEAFF. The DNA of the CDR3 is TGTGCCAGCAGTCAACCAATGACAGGGACTAACACTGAAGCTTTCTTT.

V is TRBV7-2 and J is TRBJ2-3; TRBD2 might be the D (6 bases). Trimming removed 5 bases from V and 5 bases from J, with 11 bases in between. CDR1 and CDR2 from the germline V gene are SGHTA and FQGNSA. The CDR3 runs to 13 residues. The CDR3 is CASSLGRGDTQYF. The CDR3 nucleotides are TGTGCCAGCAGCCTTGGGCGGGGAGATACGCAGTATTTT.

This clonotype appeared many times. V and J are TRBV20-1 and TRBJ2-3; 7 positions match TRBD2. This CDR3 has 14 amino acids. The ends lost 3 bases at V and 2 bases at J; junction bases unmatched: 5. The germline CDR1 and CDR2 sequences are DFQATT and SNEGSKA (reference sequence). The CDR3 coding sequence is TGCAGTGCTAGTGGGGGGAGGGCCACAGATACGCAGTATTTT. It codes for CSASGGRATDTQYF.

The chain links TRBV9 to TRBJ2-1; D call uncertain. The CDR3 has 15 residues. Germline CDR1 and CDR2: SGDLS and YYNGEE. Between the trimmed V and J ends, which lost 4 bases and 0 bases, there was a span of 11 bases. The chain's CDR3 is CASSRGTTSYNEQFF. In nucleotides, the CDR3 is TGTGCCAGCAGCAGAGGAACAACCTCCTACAATGAGCAGTTCTTC.

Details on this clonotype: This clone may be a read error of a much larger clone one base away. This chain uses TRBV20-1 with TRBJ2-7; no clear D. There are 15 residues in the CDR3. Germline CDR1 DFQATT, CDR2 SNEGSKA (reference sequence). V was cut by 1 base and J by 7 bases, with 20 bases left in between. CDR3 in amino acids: CSARAPEPSLGEQYF. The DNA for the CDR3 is TGCAGTGCTAGAGCCCCGGAACCCTCTTTGGGGGAGCAGTACTTC.

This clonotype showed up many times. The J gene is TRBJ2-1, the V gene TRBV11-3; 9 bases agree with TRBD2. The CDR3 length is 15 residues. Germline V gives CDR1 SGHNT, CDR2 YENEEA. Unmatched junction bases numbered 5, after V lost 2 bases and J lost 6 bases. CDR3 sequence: CASSLRAGGFNEQFF. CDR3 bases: TGTGCCAGCAGCTTACGAGCGGGGGGCTTCAATGAGCAGTTCTTC.